This TCR beta chain was captured by sequencing in a study of blood T cells in healthy people across ages. A second about 6 to 11 cycle PCR used barcoded and J-beta primers. Every cDNA was tagged by a template-switch adaptor with 12 random nucleotides. MiXCR, applied by TCRdb to the 5' RACE reads, yields one record per CDR3 protein. Of hundreds of thousands of distinct CDR3 sequences listed, 58% are singletons. Collection of 7.5 to 10 milliliters of peripheral blood was performed for each donor. Germline V lookup: CDR1 SEHNR, CDR2 FQNEAQ (reference sequence). The CDR3 sequence is 14 residues long. V was trimmed by 5 bases and J by 5 bases, leaving 10 bases between them. Study-level points and caveats: The study found more naive CD4+ cells and higher diversity in long-lived than aged donors. Roughly linearly, TCR beta diversity per million T cells fell as age increased.

Points on this clonotype: Its target is not known.

The J gene is TRBJ1-6, the V gene TRBV7-9, with D possibly TRBD1 on 6 matching bases. The TCR was taken from a man aged 30-40 years in good health. Sequencing was performed on blood. This CDR3 reads CASSRDTDNSPLHF. CDR3 DNA: TGTGCCAGCAGCCGGGACACCGATAATTCACCCCTCCACTTT.